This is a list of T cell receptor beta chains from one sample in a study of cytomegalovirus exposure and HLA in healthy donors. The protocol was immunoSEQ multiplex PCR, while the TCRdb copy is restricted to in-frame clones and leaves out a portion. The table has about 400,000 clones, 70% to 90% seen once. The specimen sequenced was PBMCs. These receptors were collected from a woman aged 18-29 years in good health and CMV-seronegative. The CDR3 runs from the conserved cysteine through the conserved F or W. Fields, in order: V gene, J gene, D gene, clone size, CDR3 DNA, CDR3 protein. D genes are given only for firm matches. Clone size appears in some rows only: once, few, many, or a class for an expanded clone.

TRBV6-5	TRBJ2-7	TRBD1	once	TGTGCCACCATGAATCGAGGGACAGGGCCCTACGAGCAGTACTTC	CATMNRGTGPYEQYF
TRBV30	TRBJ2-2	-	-	TGTGCCTGGAAAGGACAGCCTAACACCGGGGAGCTGTTTTTT	CAWKGQPNTGELFF
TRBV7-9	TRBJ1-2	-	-	TGTGCCAGCACCGACGCGGGAGTCACCTATGGCTACACCTTC	CASTDAGVTYGYTF
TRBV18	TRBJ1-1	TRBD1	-	TGTGCCAGCTCACCGCGAGCACAGGGGGTTGGTGAAGCTTTCTTT	CASSPRAQGVGEAFF
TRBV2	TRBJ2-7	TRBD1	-	TGTGCCAGCAGCCCCTTGGGACAGGCCTCCTACGAGCAGTACTTC	CASSPLGQASYEQYF
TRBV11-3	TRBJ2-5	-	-	TGTGCCAGCAGCTTAGAAGTATGGGGGGTTTTGGAGACCCAGTACTTC	CASSLEVWGVLETQYF
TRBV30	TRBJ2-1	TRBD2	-	TGTGCCTGGAGTGTACTAGCGGGCGGGCTGTACAATGAGCAGTTCTTC	CAWSVLAGGLYNEQFF
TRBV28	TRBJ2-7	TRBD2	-	TGTGCCAGCAGTTACTCCGGGACGGGAGGGTACGAGCAGTACTTC	CASSYSGTGGYEQYF
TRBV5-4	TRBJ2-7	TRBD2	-	TGTGCCAGCAGCCTCCGGACTAGCGGGAACTCCTACGAGCAGTACTTC	CASSLRTSGNSYEQYF
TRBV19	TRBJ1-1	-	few	TGTGCCAGTAACCAAGGCAGGGGCAACACTGAAGCTTTCTTT	CASNQGRGNTEAFF
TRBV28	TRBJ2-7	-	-	TGTGCCAGCAACTCGCGGGACGTAGGAGGCTACGAGCAGTACTTC	CASNSRDVGGYEQYF
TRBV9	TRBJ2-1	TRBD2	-	TGTGCCAGCAGCGCCGTAGCGGGAGTCGGGAATGAGCAGTTCTTC	CASSAVAGVGNEQFF
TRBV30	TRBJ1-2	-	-	TGTGCCTGGAGTAACCAGAGGGGGAAAATCCCTAACTATGGCTACACCTTC	CAWSNQRGKIPNYGYTF
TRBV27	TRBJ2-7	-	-	TGTGCCAGCAGTATCAAGATGGGAGCCTCCTACGAGCAGTACTTC	CASSIKMGASYEQYF
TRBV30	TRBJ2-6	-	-	TGTGCCTGGAGTGGGGGCCCACCTGGGGCCAACGTCCTGACTTTC	CAWSGGPPGANVLTF
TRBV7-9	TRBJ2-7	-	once	TGTGCCAGCAGCCATTGGGACAATTCCTACGAGCAGTACTTC	CASSHWDNSYEQYF
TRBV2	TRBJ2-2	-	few	TGTGCCAGCAGACAATCCAACACCGGGGAGCTGTTTTTT	CASRQSNTGELFF
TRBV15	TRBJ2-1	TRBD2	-	TGTGCCAGTTCTAGCCTAGCGGGAGAAAGCAATGAGCAGTTCTTC	CASSSLAGESNEQFF
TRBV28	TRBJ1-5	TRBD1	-	TGTGCCAGCAGTTCCTTGACAGGGGGCGAGGGTCAGCCCCAGCATTTT	CASSSLTGGEGQPQHF
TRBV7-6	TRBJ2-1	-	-	TGTGCCAGCCAACCAGGGAGGTTAATTGGCAATGAGCAGTTCTTC	CASQPGRLIGNEQFF
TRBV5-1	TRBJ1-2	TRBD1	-	TGCGCCAGCAGCTTACGGACAGGGAGAAGTGATAGTGGCTACACCTTC	CASSLRTGRSDSGYTF
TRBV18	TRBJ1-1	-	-	TGTGCCAGCTCACCACAGGGGATGGGGACTGAAGCTTTCTTT	CASSPQGMGTEAFF